Listed below are T cell receptor beta chains from one sample, sequenced in a study of Tregs in tolerant kidney transplant recipients. The protocol was immunoSEQ multiplex PCR, while the TCRdb copy is restricted to in-frame clones and leaves out a portion. The sample shows 240,000 or so clones, approximately 84% of them seen only once. The sequenced sample consisted of CD4+ T cells from blood. These receptors were collected from a human donor in good health. The CDR3 runs from the conserved cysteine through the conserved F or W. The order of the fields is V gene, J gene, D gene, clone size, CDR3 protein, CDR3 DNA. D genes are given only for firm matches. Size values are once, few and many counts, or a class for expanded clones, and some rows have none.

V: TRBV10-3
J: TRBJ1-2
D: NA
size: NA
CDR3: CAISESSTATTGFNGYTF
DNA: TGTGCCATCAGTGAGTCGAGTACTGCAACGACAGGATTTAATGGCTACACCTTC

V: TRBV6-1
J: TRBJ1-1
D: NA
size: few
CDR3: CASSEYRDTEAFF
DNA: TGTGCCAGCAGTGAATACAGGGACACTGAAGCTTTCTTT

V: TRBV7-6
J: TRBJ1-1
D: TRBD1
size: NA
CDR3: CASSLTPGQAEAFF
DNA: TGTGCCAGCAGCTTAACACCTGGACAGGCTGAAGCTTTCTTT

V: TRBV5-1
J: TRBJ1-1
D: TRBD1
size: few
CDR3: CASSTGQGEAEAFF
DNA: TGCGCCAGCAGCACGGGACAGGGGGAAGCTGAAGCTTTCTTT

V: TRBV6-5
J: TRBJ2-7
D: NA
size: NA
CDR3: CASQTIGGGYEQYF
DNA: TGTGCAAGCCAAACGATTGGAGGCGGGTACGAGCAGTACTTC

V: TRBV19
J: TRBJ1-5
D: NA
size: NA
CDR3: CASSIGAGRSNQPQHF
DNA: TGTGCCAGTAGTATAGGGGCAGGACGTAGCAATCAGCCCCAGCATTTT

V: TRBV5-1
J: TRBJ2-5
D: NA
size: NA
CDR3: CASSLGVQETQYF
DNA: TGCGCCAGCAGCTTGGGGGTTCAGGAGACCCAGTACTTC

V: TRBV5-1
J: TRBJ2-2
D: NA
size: once
CDR3: CASSLQAAGELFF
DNA: TGCGCCAGCAGCCTCCAGGCCGCCGGGGAGCTGTTTTTT

V: TRBV18
J: TRBJ1-1
D: NA
size: NA
CDR3: CASSDKVDRNTEAFF
DNA: TGTGCCAGCTCAGACAAGGTGGACAGGAACACTGAAGCTTTCTTT

V: TRBV29-1
J: TRBJ1-4
D: NA
size: NA
CDR3: CSVDEGGREKLFF
DNA: TGCAGCGTTGATGAAGGGGGAAGAGAAAAACTGTTTTTT

V: TRBV7-9
J: TRBJ2-1
D: NA
size: NA
CDR3: CASSSQTETAYYNEQFF
DNA: TGTGCCAGCAGCTCCCAGACCGAAACTGCGTATTACAATGAGCAGTTCTTC

V: TRBV7-8
J: TRBJ2-7
D: TRBD2
size: few
CDR3: CASSFGGRGNEQYF
DNA: TGTGCCAGCAGCTTCGGCGGGAGAGGAAACGAGCAGTACTTC

V: TRBV5-1
J: TRBJ1-5
D: NA
size: NA
CDR3: CASSLDPLARSNQPQHF
DNA: TGCGCCAGCAGCTTGGATCCCCTAGCTCGGAGCAATCAGCCCCAGCATTTT

V: TRBV27
J: TRBJ1-1
D: NA
size: NA
CDR3: CASSLYPPLAGVNTEAFF
DNA: TGTGCCAGCAGTTTATATCCCCCCTTGGCAGGGGTGAACACTGAAGCTTTCTTT

V: TRBV6-1
J: TRBJ2-7
D: NA
size: NA
CDR3: CASSELGRKSYEQYF
DNA: TGTGCCAGCAGTGAACTGGGACGGAAATCCTACGAGCAGTACTTC

V: TRBV19
J: TRBJ2-7
D: TRBD1
size: once
CDR3: CASGTGGFYEQYF
DNA: TGTGCCAGCGGGACAGGGGGCTTCTACGAGCAGTACTTC

V: TRBV5-1
J: TRBJ1-3
D: NA
size: NA
CDR3: CASSLALGTSGNTIYF
DNA: TGCGCCAGCAGCTTGGCCCTAGGAACCTCTGGAAACACCATATATTTT

V: TRBV7-2
J: TRBJ2-2
D: TRBD2
size: NA
CDR3: CASSPRTSGYTGELFF
DNA: TGTGCCAGCAGCCCCAGGACTAGCGGATACACCGGGGAGCTGTTTTTT